These 17 T cell receptor beta chains originate from one sample sequenced in a study of T cell changes during pregnancy in multiple sclerosis. The repertoire was sequenced with immunoSEQ multiplex PCR; TCRdb's copy has only in-frame clones and lacks some. The table lists 32,000 or so clones, 90% to 95% of them singletons, with roughly 0.39% in the top ten. Specimen: CD4+ T cells from peripheral blood mononuclear cells, collected in the second trimester of pregnancy. The receptors shown here come from a female donor with multiple sclerosis, enrolled in a pregnancy study.

This chain links TRBV19 with TRBJ1-5; possible D gene TRBD1, 6 bases. This CDR3 spans 15 amino acids. Looked up from germline, CDR1 is LNHDA and CDR2 is SQIVND (reference sequence). V was cut by 5 bases and J by 2 bases, with 13 bases left in between. DNA of the CDR3: TGTGCCAGTAGTGAGGGGGATATAGGCAATCAGCCCCAGCATTTT. Translating gives CASSEGDIGNQPQHF.

The V gene is TRBV6-6, the J gene TRBJ1-4; the D is unclear. The length of the CDR3 is 14 residues. Germline CDR1 MNHNY, CDR2 SVGAGI (reference sequence). Trimming shortened V by 10 bases and J by 0 bases, and 12 bases separated the two germline ends. The CDR3 DNA is TGTGCCACTACGAAGAGTGCAACTAATGAAAAACTGTTTTTT. This encodes CATTKSATNEKLFF.

The rearrangement joins TRBV6-4 to TRBJ2-1; D is perhaps TRBD2 (7 bases). CDR1 is MRHNA, CDR2 SNTAGT, per germline. Between the trimmed V and J ends, which lost 0 bases and 10 bases, there was a span of 16 bases. This CDR3 comprises 15 residues. The CDR3 region has the DNA TGTGCCAGCAGTGACTCGACGGGGGGCCTTACCGAGCAGTTCTTC. This encodes CASSDSTGGLTEQFF.

This chain's CDR3 is CASRGGADTQYF. The CDR3 nucleotides are TGTGCCAGTCGGGGGGGCGCAGATACGCAGTATTTT. This chain connects TRBV4-2 to TRBJ2-3; the match to TRBD2 covers 8 bases. The CDR3 is made up of 12 amino acids. Per germline, CDR1 LGHNA and CDR2 YNFKEQ. Trimming removed 9 bases from V and 4 bases from J; junction bases left unmatched: 3.

This clone was counted a single time. The rearrangement uses TRBV7-9 and TRBJ1-2, with D uncertain. The length of the CDR3 is 13 residues. Germline-derived CDR1 and CDR2 are SEHNR and FQNEAQ (reference sequence). Trimming removed 8 bases at V and 7 bases at J, with 17 bases between. The CDR3 nucleotides are TGTGCCAGCCGACCCCCTAGCGACACTGGCTACACCTTC. Its protein product is CASRPPSDTGYTF.

The chain couples TRBV6-5 to TRBJ2-7; 9 positions agree with TRBD1. V dropped 1 base and J dropped 7; count of bases not matched to a gene: 8. The CDR3 contains 15 residues. Germline V lookup: CDR1 MNHEY, CDR2 SVGAGI. The CDR3 here is CASSYLGDRAKEQYF. The CDR3, as DNA: TGTGCCAGCAGTTACTTGGGGGACAGGGCTAAAGAGCAGTACTTC.

The chain has TRBV18 and TRBJ1-5; unclear D gene. The CDR3 runs to 13 residues. Germline CDR1 reads KGHSH; CDR2 reads LQKENI. V lost 2 bases, J lost 7 bases, and 9 bases lay in between. The CDR3 DNA follows: TGTGCCAGCTCACCAGGGGAGAACCAGCCCCAGCATTTT. This gives the protein CASSPGENQPQHF.

V and J are TRBV4-2 and TRBJ2-7; D not certain. CDR1 and CDR2 (germline): LGHNA, YNFKEQ. V dropped 5 bases and J dropped 5 bases, with 13 bases sitting between them. CDR3 size: 13 residues. CDR3 region: CASSITTPNEQYF. In nucleotides, the CDR3 is TGTGCCAGCAGCATCACTACCCCTAACGAGCAGTACTTC.

This clone was seen a few times. This chain links TRBV5-6 with TRBJ1-3; D unresolved. This CDR3 comprises 15 residues. Trimming took 1 base from V and 3 from J, leaving 11 bases between them. Germline CDR1 SGHDT, CDR2 YYEEEE. The CDR3 DNA follows: TGTGCCAGCAGCTTGTGGGCGAATATTGGAAACACCATATATTTT. Translation: CASSLWANIGNTIYF. Full variable domain (rest looked up from reference TRBV5-6 and TRBJ1-3): DAGVTQSPTHLIKTRGQQVTLRCSPKSGHDTVSWYQQALGQGPQFIFQYYEEEERQRGNFPDRFSGHQFPNYSSELNVNALLLGDSALYLCASSLWANIGNTIYFGEGSWLTVV.

This chain links TRBV6-1 with TRBJ2-1; D ambiguous. Germline values: CDR1 MNHNS, CDR2 SASEGT. The CDR3 is made up of 12 amino acids. V was trimmed by 4 bases and J by 3 bases, leaving 4 bases between them. CDR3 in DNA: TGTGCCAGCAGTGCTCTCTACAATGAGCAGTTCTTC. Encoded protein: CASSALYNEQFF.

The rearrangement uses TRBV18 and TRBJ1-1; D remains unclear. The V and J ends lost 6 bases and 5 bases respectively, with 10 bases between them. Germline V gene lookup returns CDR1 KGHSH and CDR2 LQKENI. The CDR3 has 12 amino acids. This CDR3 reads CASSLGRTEAFF. In DNA form, the CDR3 reads TGTGCCAGCTCTCTCGGGAGGACTGAAGCTTTCTTT.

This chain links TRBV5-1 with TRBJ1-1, with D possibly being TRBD1 (6 bases). There are 14 residues in the CDR3. Germline CDR1 and CDR2: SGHRS and YFSETQ. Between the trimmed V and J ends, which lost 6 bases and 1 base, there was a span of 13 bases. CDR3 protein: CASTPGVSNTEAFF. In DNA form, the CDR3 reads TGCGCCAGCACCCCAGGGGTTTCGAACACTGAAGCTTTCTTT.

CDR3 region: CASSVGYGQMSYGYTF. The CDR3 DNA is TGTGCCAGCAGCGTAGGGTACGGACAGATGTCCTATGGCTACACCTTC. The rearrangement uses TRBV9 and TRBJ1-2; possible D gene TRBD1, 6 bases. CDR3 length: 16 residues. Germline V gene lookup returns CDR1 SGDLS and CDR2 YYNGEE. The V and J ends lost 0 bases and 4 bases respectively, with 16 bases between them.

This chain uses TRBV9 with TRBJ2-1; tentative D call: TRBD2 (6 bases). This CDR3 has 15 residues. Germline V gene data show CDR1 as SGDLS and CDR2 as YYNGEE. Trimming left V 0 bases short and J 0 bases short, with 7 bases between. The CDR3 DNA follows: TGTGCCAGCAGCGTAGGCGGGGCCTCCTACAATGAGCAGTTCTTC. Residues: CASSVGGASYNEQFF.

This sequence joins TRBV5-1 and TRBJ2-1; 16 nucleotides line up with TRBD2. The CDR3 has 17 residues. CDR1 and CDR2 (germline): SGHRS, YFSETQ. Losses at the gene ends were 0 bases for V and 9 bases for J; bases not matched to a gene: 6. The CDR3: CASSLEGTSGRVGEQFF. CDR3 bases: TGCGCCAGCAGCTTGGAAGGGACTAGCGGGAGGGTGGGTGAGCAGTTCTTC.

A few counts support this clone. This rearrangement joins TRBV9 to TRBJ2-3, with a tentative D call TRBD2 (6 bases). This CDR3 is built from 18 residues. CDR1 and CDR2 from the germline V gene are SGDLS and YYNGEE. Between the trimmed V and J ends, which lost 4 bases and 2 bases, there was a span of 23 bases. The CDR3 protein is CASSPYHSTRLYTDTQYF. CDR3 bases: TGTGCCAGCAGCCCCTACCACTCGACTAGGCTTTACACAGATACGCAGTATTTT.

The genes are TRBV7-2 and TRBJ1-3, with D perhaps TRBD1 (6 bases). The V end was cut by 1 base, the J end by 5 bases, with 12 bases between. The CDR3 loop spans 15 amino acids. Germline V gene lookup returns CDR1 SGHTA and CDR2 FQGNSA. CDR3 sequence reads: CASSLVLTGRNTIYF. Written as DNA, the CDR3 is TGTGCCAGCAGCTTAGTTTTAACAGGGAGAAACACCATATATTTT.